This TCR beta chain was recovered during a study of T cell responses to AZD1222 COVID-19 vaccine. Germline CDR1 and CDR2: PRHDT and FYEKMQ (reference sequence). The CDR3 sequence is 16 residues long. The ends lost 5 bases at V and 0 bases at J; junction bases unmatched: 7. Profiling relied on immunoSEQ multiplex PCR, and the TCRdb table lists in-frame clones only, not all of them. Here the sample spans approximately 120,000 clones, around 87% being singletons. The receptor's source is an adult who received the AZD1222 COVID-19 vaccine. Sequenced material: peripheral blood, taken 28 days after the second AZD1222 dose. The gene calls are TRBV13 and TRBJ2-7; 10 nucleotides line up with TRBD2. CDR3 residues: CASSLLSGGSSYEQYF. CDR3 DNA: TGTGCCAGCAGCCTACTTAGCGGGGGGAGCTCCTACGAGCAGTACTTC.